Below are 29 T cell receptor beta chains sequenced from a single sample in a study of blood T cell repertoires in COVID-19. The data were produced by immunoSEQ multiplex PCR, yet TCRdb's version contains in-frame clones alone and is incomplete. The sample has about 200,000 clones, 85% seen once; the top ten hold about 19%. The source material was PBMCs or T cells enriched from blood (not recorded which). Receptor source: a man aged 35 to 55 who had recovered from COVID-19.

V usage is TRBV10-3 and J usage is TRBJ2-1; TRBD1 matches 7 bases. CDR1 is ENHRY and CDR2 is SYGVKD in the germline V gene. This CDR3 contains 14 residues. The V gene end was trimmed by 3 bases and the J gene end by 8 bases; junction bases not matched to a gene: 7. CDR3 loop: CAISESGTADEQFF. CDR3 sequence (DNA): TGTGCCATCAGTGAATCCGGGACAGCGGATGAGCAGTTCTTC.

The chain uses TRBV3-1 (or the pseudogene TRBV3-2) and TRBJ2-5; 7 bases align to TRBD2. CDR1 is LGHDT, CDR2 YNNKEL, per germline (reference sequence). With 2 bases clipped from V and 5 bases from J, the junction kept 8 bases outside the gene matches. CDR3 length: 15 residues. This chain's CDR3 is CASSQSRWGGETQYF. The CDR3 DNA follows: TGTGCCAGCAGCCAAAGTCGATGGGGGGGGGAGACCCAGTACTTC.

The chain couples TRBV4-1 to TRBJ2-2, with TRBD2 as a possible D gene (6 bases). Trimming pared 0 bases from V and 7 bases from J, leaving 24 bases between. Germline loops: CDR1 MGHRA, CDR2 YSYEKL. CDR3 size: 19 residues. The CDR3 protein is CASSQDREIGGWRGGELFF. The DNA for the CDR3 is TGCGCCAGCAGCCAAGATCGGGAAATCGGTGGATGGAGGGGCGGGGAGCTGTTTTTT.

The chain combines TRBV6-5 with TRBJ2-3; D is uncertain. Germline CDR1 MNHEY, CDR2 SVGAGI. Between the trimmed V and J ends, which lost 2 bases and 5 bases, there was a span of 8 bases. This CDR3 has 13 residues. CDR3 region: CASSYNFRDTQYF. The CDR3 DNA follows: TGTGCCAGCAGTTACAACTTTAGAGATACGCAGTATTTT.

The chain joins TRBV2 to TRBJ2-7; TRBD1 agrees at 8 bases. Germline V CDR1 and CDR2: SNHLY, FYNNEI. Germline trimming cut 4 bases from V and 7 bases from J; bases unmatched to any gene: 6. The CDR3 is made up of 13 amino acids. The CDR3 spells CASSAGGAGEQYF. The CDR3 region has the DNA TGTGCCAGCAGTGCAGGGGGCGCGGGGGAGCAGTACTTC.

This clone has just one count. The CDR3 sequence: CASSESGGGQGIEQYF. The DNA for the CDR3 is TGCGCCAGCAGTGAGTCGGGGGGGGGACAGGGGATCGAGCAGTACTTC. V usage is TRBV10-2 and J usage is TRBJ2-7; 10 bases line up with TRBD1. Germline lookup yields CDR1 WSHSY and CDR2 SAAADI. The ends lost 0 bases at V and 6 bases at J; junction bases unmatched: 8. The CDR3 sequence is 16 residues long.

This clone was recorded a few times. J is TRBJ2-2 and V is TRBV2; 7 bases are a match to TRBD1. The CDR3 extends over 15 amino acids. Trimming took 6 bases from V and 5 from J; bases not matched to a gene: 9. Germline loops: CDR1 SNHLY, CDR2 FYNNEI. CDR3 residues: CASSLLQGWTGELFF. CDR3 DNA sequence: TGTGCCAGCAGCCTACTACAGGGGTGGACCGGGGAGCTGTTTTTT.

V gene TRBV7-3 combines with J gene TRBJ2-1; no definite D call. The length of the CDR3 is 15 residues. Germline V gene data show CDR1 as SGHTA and CDR2 as FQGTGA. Between the trimmed V and J ends, which lost 1 base and 8 bases, there was a span of 15 bases. The CDR3 region is CASSLKDSMVDEQFF. The DNA for the CDR3 is TGTGCCAGCAGCTTAAAGGATAGCATGGTAGATGAGCAGTTCTTC.

This chain joins TRBV7-3 and TRBJ1-4, with D perhaps TRBD1 (6 bases). In germline, CDR1 is SGHTA, CDR2 FQGTGA. The CDR3 loop spans 19 amino acids. V shed 6 bases and J shed 7 bases, with 30 bases lying between them. The CDR3 DNA is TGTGCCAGCAGTAATCTTTTCGGGACACGGAAGGATCTTTCTGAAAAACTGTTTTTT. Protein product: CASSNLFGTRKDLSEKLFF.

The chain is built from TRBV24-1 and TRBJ2-7; maybe TRBD2 (5 bases). The germline CDR1 and CDR2 sequences are KGHDR and SFDVKD. V was trimmed by 4 bases and J by 5 bases, leaving 8 bases between them. The CDR3 extends over 12 amino acids. This CDR3 reads CATSDTRDEQYF. The CDR3 DNA is TGTGCCACCAGTGACACTAGGGACGAGCAGTACTTC.

The chain is built from TRBV4-2 and TRBJ2-7; TRBD2 is a possible D gene (6 bases). CDR1 is LGHNA, CDR2 YNFKEQ, per germline. The CDR3 is 15 amino acids. Trimming took off 0 bases at V and 3 bases at J, with 12 bases between the two ends. Written as DNA, the CDR3 is TGTGCCAGCAGCCAAGATCTACTAGCCGGCTACGAGCAGTACTTC. Its protein product is CASSQDLLAGYEQYF.

The chain employs TRBV19 and TRBJ2-6, with a tentative D call TRBD1 (6 bases). Trimming removed 5 bases at V and 2 bases at J, with 13 bases between. Germline CDR1 is LNHDA and CDR2 is SQIVND (reference sequence). The CDR3 covers 16 residues. CDR3 in DNA: TGTGCCAGTAGTTCACGGGCAGGGGCTGGGGCCAACGTCCTGACTTTC. Residues: CASSSRAGAGANVLTF. Variable domain in full (rest from reference TRBV19 and TRBJ2-6): DGGITQSPKYLFRKEGQNVTLSCEQNLNHDAMYWYRQDPGQGLRLIYYSQIVNDFQKGDIAEGYSVSREKKESFPLTVTSAQKNPTAFYLCASSSRAGAGANVLTFGAGSRLTVL.

The chain couples TRBV19 to TRBJ2-7; a possible D gene is TRBD2 (6 bases). Germline loops: CDR1 LNHDA, CDR2 SQIVND (reference sequence). The CDR3 totals 16 residues. V lost 1 base and J 3 bases, leaving 16 bases between the germline ends. The CDR3 bases are TGTGCCAGTAGTATAGTGGAGGGCGGAGGATACTACGAGCAGTACTTC. This codes for CASSIVEGGGYYEQYF.

The chain combines TRBV5-1 with TRBJ2-3, with D possibly being TRBD1 (6 bases). The CDR3 totals 17 residues. V was pared by 0 bases and J by 3 bases, with 17 bases between. CDR1 SGHRS and CDR2 YFSETQ come from the germline V gene. The CDR3 protein is CASSLALTGVETDTQYF. The CDR3 bases are TGCGCCAGCAGCTTGGCTCTGACAGGTGTTGAGACAGATACGCAGTATTTT.

This clone is a singleton in its sample. This chain connects TRBV20-1 to TRBJ2-1; D not certain. The V end was cut by 5 bases, the J end by 9 bases, with 11 bases between. Looked up from germline, CDR1 is DFQATT and CDR2 is SNEGSKA (reference sequence). The CDR3 has 11 residues. The CDR3 region has the DNA TGCAGTGCTCAGGCGAGCAGTGAGCAGTTCTTC. Protein sequence: CSAQASSEQFF.

The V gene is TRBV3-1 (or the pseudogene TRBV3-2), the J gene TRBJ2-7; 10 bases fit TRBD2. CDR3 length equals 16 residues. Germline trimming cut 6 bases from V and 0 bases from J; bases unmatched to any gene: 8. Per germline, CDR1 LGHDT and CDR2 YNNKEL (reference sequence). The CDR3 protein is CASRLGLAAYSYEQYF. The CDR3 nucleotides read TGTGCCAGCAGACTCGGACTAGCGGCCTACTCCTACGAGCAGTACTTC.

The V call is TRBV10-3, the J call TRBJ1-3; D gene unclear. Germline V gene sequence: CDR1 ENHRY, CDR2 SYGVKD. V was trimmed by 0 bases and J by 0 bases, leaving 6 bases between them. The CDR3 runs to 15 residues. CDR3 coding DNA: TGTGCCATCAGTGAGTCTACAGTCTCTGGAAACACCATATATTTT. Translating it yields CAISESTVSGNTIYF.

DNA for the CDR3: TGCAGCGGCTCCGGGACTAGCGGGAGGCAGGACAATGAGCAGTTCTTC. Translated: CSGSGTSGRQDNEQFF. The genes are TRBV29-1 and TRBJ2-1; 15 nucleotides match TRBD2. The CDR3 totals 16 residues. With V trimmed by 7 bases and J by 5 bases, 9 bases remained unmatched. The germline CDR1 and CDR2 sequences are SQVTM and ANQGSEA.

V gene TRBV6-5 combines with J gene TRBJ2-3; D gene ambiguous. This CDR3 has 14 amino acids. The V gene lost 0 bases and the J gene lost 4 bases, with 8 bases spanning the gap. In germline, CDR1 is MNHEY, CDR2 SVGAGI. This CDR3 reads CASSYSPRADTQYF. The CDR3 bases are TGTGCCAGCAGTTACTCGCCCCGGGCAGATACGCAGTATTTT.

This clone was seen a handful of times. The chain employs TRBV5-8 and TRBJ1-2, with 8 bases lining up with TRBD1. J was trimmed by 1 base and V by 4 bases; bases with no gene match: 9. The CDR3 has 16 residues. Germline V gives CDR1 SGHTS, CDR2 YDEGEE. CDR3 protein: CASSTGQGSGNYGYTF. In DNA, the CDR3 is TGTGCCAGCAGCACCGGACAGGGAAGCGGTAACTATGGCTACACCTTC.

The rearrangement links TRBV21-1 to TRBJ2-4; the D call TRBD1 from the table was never checked on the DNA. TRBV21-1 is annotated as a pseudogene. The CDR3 contains 17 residues. The CDR3 spells CASSRSGQGVAKNIQYF. CDR3 bases: TGTGCCAGCAGCAGGTCGGGACAGGGGGTAGCCAAAAACATTCAGTACTTC.

The rearrangement joins TRBV5-4 to TRBJ1-2; maybe TRBD1 (6 bases). The CDR3 contains 14 residues. V lost 5 bases and J 2 bases, leaving 13 bases between the germline ends. CDR1 is SGHNT, CDR2 YYREEE, per germline (reference sequence). The CDR3 DNA is TGTGCCAGCAGACCGACAGGAGCAAACTATGGCTACACCTTC. This sequence encodes CASRPTGANYGYTF.

This chain connects TRBV27 to TRBJ1-2; tentative D call: TRBD1 (5 bases). The CDR3 totals 14 residues. Germline V CDR1 and CDR2: MNHEY, SMNVEV (reference sequence). Trimming removed 2 bases at V and 2 bases at J, with 9 bases between. DNA of the CDR3: TGTGCCAGCAGTTTAGACAGAACCAACTATGGCTACACCTTC. Protein: CASSLDRTNYGYTF.

The V and J genes are TRBV20-1 and TRBJ2-4; D is ambiguous. Germline assignment: CDR1 DFQATT and CDR2 SNEGSKA (reference sequence). Trimming removed 2 bases from V and 7 bases from J, with 6 bases in between. CDR3 length equals 11 residues. The CDR3 region is CSARSANIQYF. In nucleotides, the CDR3 is TGCAGTGCTAGAAGCGCGAACATTCAGTACTTC.

The chain recombines TRBV7-2 with TRBJ2-7; TRBD2 matches 10 bases. CDR1 is SGHTA, CDR2 FQGNSA, per germline. The CDR3 is 14 residues long. After removal of 3 bases from V and 4 bases from J, the junction contained 3 bases not matched to a gene. CDR3 in amino acids: CASSFAAGGYEQYF. The CDR3 nucleotides are TGTGCCAGCAGCTTCGCAGCGGGAGGGTACGAGCAGTACTTC. Together with reference TRBV7-2 and TRBJ2-7, the CDR3 gives the full variable domain: GAGVSQSPSNKVTEKGKDVELRCDPISGHTALYWYRQSLGQGLEFLIYFQGNSAPDKSGLPSDRFSAERTGGSVSTLTIQRTQQEDSAVYLCASSFAAGGYEQYFGPGTRLTVT.

The chain recombines TRBV5-1 with TRBJ1-2; 8 bases are a match to TRBD1. The CDR3 is made up of 14 amino acids. Germline V gene lookup returns CDR1 SGHRS and CDR2 YFSETQ. V lost 3 bases, J lost 4 bases, and 5 bases stayed unmatched. The CDR3 reads CASSSDTGGYGYTF. The CDR3 DNA reads TGCGCCAGCAGCTCCGATACAGGGGGCTATGGCTACACCTTC.

This rearrangement joins TRBV23-1 to TRBJ2-7, with D possibly being TRBD1 (6 bases). TRBV23-1 is an ORF for which the function is uncertain. Trimming took 3 bases from V and 0 from J, leaving 27 bases between them. The CDR3 runs to 20 residues. In nucleotides, the CDR3 is TGCGCCAGCAGTCACCGGGGTGGGGGCTTTCGGGCTTCCAGCTCCTACGAGCAGTACTTC. Translated, it gives CASSHRGGGFRASSSYEQYF.

The rearrangement uses TRBV2 and TRBJ1-2; unclear D gene. This CDR3 is 14 amino acids long. Germline V gene sequence: CDR1 SNHLY, CDR2 FYNNEI. V was clipped by 2 bases and J by 3 bases, with 10 bases between them. CDR3 residues: CASSEQSPYYGYTF. The CDR3 nucleotides are TGTGCCAGCAGTGAACAGTCCCCATACTATGGCTACACCTTC.

The gene calls are TRBV10-1 and TRBJ2-2; weak D call: TRBD2 (5 bases). Germline V lookup: CDR1 WNHNN, CDR2 SYGVQD (reference sequence). This CDR3 comprises 12 residues. The germline V and J ends were trimmed by 7 bases and 10 bases, with 13 bases remaining between them. The CDR3 DNA sequence: TGCGCCAGCACTGGGCTAGCCGAGGAGCTGTTTTTT. It specifies CASTGLAEELFF.